A selection of T cell receptor beta chains follows, all from one sample in a study of T-cell reconstitution after alpha-beta-depleted transplantation in children. TCRdb itself ran the PCR reads through MiXCR, one entry per CDR3 protein. The table has about 58,000 distinct CDR3 sequences, approximately 46% seen once. Sequencing was performed on PBMCs, mostly from graft donor cells, taken 360 days after TCRalphabeta/CD19-depleted stem cell transplant. The source of these receptors is a male patient between 5 and 17 years old who had a stem cell transplant for acute lymphoblastic leukemia, so the T cells may come from the graft donor. CDR3s include the opening cysteine and the closing phenylalanine or tryptophan.

v_gene,CDR3aa
TRBV4-1,CASSHNRGVDIQYF
TRBV27,CASSFGDTQYF
TRBV29-1,CSVLGQGVYNEQFF
TRBV20-1,CSARREGVNNQPQHF
TRBV10-3,CAISEDTWTSGDTDTQYF
TRBV12-3/TRBV12-4,CASSYREPKNIQYF
TRBV6-5,CASSYDRNGAGGEQYF
TRBV27,CASSPLPGLAGVQYF
TRBV20-1,CSARTTGERKGYTF
TRBV29-1,CSVDSASLSTDTQYF
TRBV5-6,CASSLSGLNTEAFF
TRBV6-1,CASSEDLAYVAKNIQYF
TRBV29-1,CSVEAAAGGETQYF
TRBV7-9,CASIGTGSSYEQYF
TRBV29-1,CSVEMVSGVTGELFF
TRBV27,CASSLWTSGDYNEQFF
TRBV14,CASSQDGPYEQYF
TRBV6-5,CASRTGNQPQHF
TRBV28,CASLTETNTGELFF
TRBV28,CASIPRDWIYNEQFF
TRBV5-5,CASSAMTGRDQPQHF
TRBV12-3/TRBV12-4,CASTQGRAGSYNEQFF
TRBV6-6,CASSKDREMFF
TRBV5-1,CASSFVSGANVLTF
TRBV20-1,CSARRGGNNEQFF
TRBV7-8,CASSFTSGGLYNEQFF
TRBV4-1,CASSQDQAETSGNTIYF
TRBV6-5,CASRIWGSYEQYF
TRBV12-3/TRBV12-4,CASSPYKGALYEQYF
TRBV28,CASSFLREVNEQYF
TRBV29-1,CSVTRQGLQETQYF
TRBV7-8,CASSLRGGEPLEQYF
TRBV9,CASSVEGGRPDNEQFF
TRBV4-2,CASSQANQPQHF
TRBV27,CASSWTGSGETQYF
TRBV28,CASSLQGGNGYTF
TRBV12-3/TRBV12-4,CASSLVSAGVAETQYF
TRBV29-1,CSVEGPSGQETQYF
TRBV29-1,CSVGAGVFTDTQYF
TRBV5-1,CASSFAGGEVDTQYF
TRBV9,CASSADRSSTEAFF
TRBV25-1,CASSDLSSGNTIYF
TRBV7-6,CASSLAQSYEQYF
TRBV7-8,CASSLKLTPSGPYSYEQYF
TRBV6-2/TRBV6-3,CASSFTDSSYNEQFF
TRBV7-2,CASSLALDSYNEQFF
TRBV12-3/TRBV12-4,CASSSHLYEQYF
TRBV4-3,CASSQDSGGYNSPLHF
TRBV10-3,CAISVHPGQPQETQYF
TRBV15,CATSTRREGRSEQYF
TRBV4-1,CASSQLVFQETQYF